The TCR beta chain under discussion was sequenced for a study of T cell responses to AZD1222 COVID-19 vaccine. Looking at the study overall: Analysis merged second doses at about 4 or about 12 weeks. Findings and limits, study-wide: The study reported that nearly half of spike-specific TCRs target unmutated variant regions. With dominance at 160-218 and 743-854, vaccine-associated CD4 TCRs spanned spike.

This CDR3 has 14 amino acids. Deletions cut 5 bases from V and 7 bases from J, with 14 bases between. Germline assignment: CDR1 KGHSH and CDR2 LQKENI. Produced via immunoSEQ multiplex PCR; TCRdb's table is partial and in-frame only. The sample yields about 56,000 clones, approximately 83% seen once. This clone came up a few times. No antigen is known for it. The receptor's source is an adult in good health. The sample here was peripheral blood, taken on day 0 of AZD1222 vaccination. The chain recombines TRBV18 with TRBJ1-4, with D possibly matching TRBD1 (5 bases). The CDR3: CASSIGAYAEKLFF. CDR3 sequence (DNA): TGTGCCAGCTCAATAGGGGCGTATGCTGAAAAACTGTTTTTT.